In this sample, the clone carrying this T cell receptor beta chain turned up once. Germline V lookup: CDR1 MNHEY, CDR2 SMNVEV (reference sequence). Trimming took 6 bases from V and 0 from J, leaving 11 bases between them. The CDR3 extends over 14 amino acids. The sample is drawn from a study of control samples from healthy donors and cancer patients. Repertoires were generated with immunoSEQ multiplex PCR, while TCRdb's copy carries only in-frame clones and drops some. The sample yields some 120,000 clones, 87% seen once. This sequence originates from a man in his sixties in good health. The specimen was blood. The genes are TRBV27 and TRBJ1-1; no definite D call. The CDR3 DNA reads as TGTGCCAGCAGGATATCAAAGGTGAACACTGAAGCTTTCTTT. Its translation is CASRISKVNTEAFF.